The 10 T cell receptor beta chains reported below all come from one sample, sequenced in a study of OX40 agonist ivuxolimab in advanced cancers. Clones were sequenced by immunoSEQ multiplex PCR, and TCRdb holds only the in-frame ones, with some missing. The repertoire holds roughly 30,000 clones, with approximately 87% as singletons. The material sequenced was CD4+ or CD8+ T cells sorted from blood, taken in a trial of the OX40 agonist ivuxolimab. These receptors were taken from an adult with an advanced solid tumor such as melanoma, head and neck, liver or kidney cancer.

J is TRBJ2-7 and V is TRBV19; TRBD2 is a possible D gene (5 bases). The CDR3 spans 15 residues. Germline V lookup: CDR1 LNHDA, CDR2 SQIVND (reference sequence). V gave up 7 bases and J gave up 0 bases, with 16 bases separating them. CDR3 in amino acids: CASTKTGISSYEQYF. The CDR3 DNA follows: TGTGCCAGTACTAAGACCGGGATTAGCTCCTACGAGCAGTACTTC.

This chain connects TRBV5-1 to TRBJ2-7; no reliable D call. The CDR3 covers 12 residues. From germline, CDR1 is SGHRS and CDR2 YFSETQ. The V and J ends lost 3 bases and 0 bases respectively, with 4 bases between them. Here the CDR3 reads CASSSPSYEQYF. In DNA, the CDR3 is TGCGCCAGCAGCTCCCCCTCCTACGAGCAGTACTTC.

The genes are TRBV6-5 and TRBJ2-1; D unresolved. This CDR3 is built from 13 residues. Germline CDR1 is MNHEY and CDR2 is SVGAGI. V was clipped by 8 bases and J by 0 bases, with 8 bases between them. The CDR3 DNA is TGTGCCAGCGCAATCGTCTCCTACAATGAGCAGTTCTTC. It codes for CASAIVSYNEQFF.

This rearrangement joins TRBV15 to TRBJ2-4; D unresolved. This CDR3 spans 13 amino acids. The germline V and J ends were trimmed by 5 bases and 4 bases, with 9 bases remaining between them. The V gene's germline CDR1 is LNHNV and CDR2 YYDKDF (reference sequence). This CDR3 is CATSDKAKNIQYF. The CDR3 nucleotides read TGTGCCACCAGCGACAAGGCTAAAAACATTCAGTACTTC.

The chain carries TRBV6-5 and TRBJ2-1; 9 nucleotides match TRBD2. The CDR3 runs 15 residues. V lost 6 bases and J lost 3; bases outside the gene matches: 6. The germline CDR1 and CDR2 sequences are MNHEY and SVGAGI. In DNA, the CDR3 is TGTGCCAGCAGGATTAGCGGGAGTGGCTACAATGAGCAGTTCTTC. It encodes CASRISGSGYNEQFF.

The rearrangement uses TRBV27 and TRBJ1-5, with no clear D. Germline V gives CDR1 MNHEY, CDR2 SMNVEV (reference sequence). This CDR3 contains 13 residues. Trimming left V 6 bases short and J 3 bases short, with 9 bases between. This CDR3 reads CASSRTVNQPQHF. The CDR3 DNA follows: TGTGCCAGCAGCCGGACGGTCAATCAGCCCCAGCATTTT.

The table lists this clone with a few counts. The CDR3: CASSLDAYEQYF. The CDR3 DNA sequence: TGTGCCAGCAGCTTAGATGCCTACGAGCAGTACTTC. The chain couples TRBV13 to TRBJ2-7; D is unclear. This CDR3 comprises 12 residues. V was pared by 1 base and J by 2 bases, with 3 bases between. The V gene's germline CDR1 is PRHDT and CDR2 FYEKMQ (reference sequence).

CDR3 bases: TGTGCCAGCAGACCCCTCTCAGGACAGATTTGGGGCTACACCTTC. Its translation: CASRPLSGQIWGYTF. The rearrangement uses TRBV6-5 and TRBJ1-2; a possible D gene is TRBD1 (6 bases). Germline CDR1 MNHEY, CDR2 SVGAGI. CDR3 size: 15 residues. Between the trimmed V and J ends, which lost 6 bases and 8 bases, there was a span of 22 bases.

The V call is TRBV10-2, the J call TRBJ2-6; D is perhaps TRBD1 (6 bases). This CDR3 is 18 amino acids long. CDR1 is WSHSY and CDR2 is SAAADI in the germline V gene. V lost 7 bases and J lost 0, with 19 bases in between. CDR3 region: CASTMVAGAPSGANVLTF. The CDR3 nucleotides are TGCGCCAGCACAATGGTGGCAGGGGCTCCCTCTGGGGCCAACGTCCTGACTTTC.

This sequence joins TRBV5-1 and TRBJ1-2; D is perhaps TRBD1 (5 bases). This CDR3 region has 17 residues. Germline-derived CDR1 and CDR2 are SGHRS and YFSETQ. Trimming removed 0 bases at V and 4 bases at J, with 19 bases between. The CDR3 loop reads CASSLGGQGLRGYGYTF. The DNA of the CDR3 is TGCGCCAGCAGCTTGGGAGGCCAGGGCCTCCGCGGCTATGGCTACACCTTC.